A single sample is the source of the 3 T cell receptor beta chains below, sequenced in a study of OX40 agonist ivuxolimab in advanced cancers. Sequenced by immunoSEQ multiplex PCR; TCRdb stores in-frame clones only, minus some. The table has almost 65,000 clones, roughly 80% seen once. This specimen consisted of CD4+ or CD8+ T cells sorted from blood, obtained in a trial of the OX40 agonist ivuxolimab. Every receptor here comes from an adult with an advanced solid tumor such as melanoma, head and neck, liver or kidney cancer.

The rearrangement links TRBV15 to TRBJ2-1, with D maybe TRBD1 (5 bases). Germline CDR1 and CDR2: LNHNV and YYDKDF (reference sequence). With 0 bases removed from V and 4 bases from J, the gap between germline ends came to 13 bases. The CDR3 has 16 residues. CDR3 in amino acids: CATSRDRAGPYNEQFF. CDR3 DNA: TGTGCCACCAGCAGAGATAGGGCAGGGCCGTACAATGAGCAGTTCTTC.

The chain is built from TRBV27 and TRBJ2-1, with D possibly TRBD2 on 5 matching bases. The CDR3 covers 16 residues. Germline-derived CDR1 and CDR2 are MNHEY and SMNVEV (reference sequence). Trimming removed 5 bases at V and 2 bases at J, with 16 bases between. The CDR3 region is CASSPLRGFPYNEQFF. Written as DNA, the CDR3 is TGTGCCAGCAGTCCACTCCGGGGTTTCCCCTACAATGAGCAGTTCTTC.

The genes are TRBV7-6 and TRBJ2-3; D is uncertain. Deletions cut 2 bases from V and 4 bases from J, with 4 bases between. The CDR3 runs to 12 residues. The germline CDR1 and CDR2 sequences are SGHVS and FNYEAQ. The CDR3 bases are TGTGCCAGCAGCTTAATTTCAGATACGCAGTATTTT. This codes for CASSLISDTQYF.